This TCR beta chain was documented in a study of CD8+ T cells in alopecia areata. Study outcomes and limitations: It was observed that many expanded lesional clones persisted in scalp and blood during tofacitinib.

Points on this clone: Its specificity is unknown.

Isolated RNA was reverse transcribed into cDNA used as the sequencing template. Libraries were prepared by immunoSEQ multiplex PCR; TCRdb keeps only in-frame clonotypes and omits some of them. Here the sample spans about 200,000 clones, less than 75% being singletons. Treatment specified: oral pan-JAK inhibitor, 5-10 mg twice daily. The clonotype was recovered from a human donor with alopecia areata. The sample here was CD4+ T cells sorted from blood, taken at week 4, from a patient treated with tofacitinib.

CDR3 amino acids: CASSLNRDGYEQYF. CDR3 coding DNA: TGTGCCAGCAGCTTGAATCGGGACGGGTACGAGCAGTACTTC. This rearrangement joins TRBV11-2 to TRBJ2-7; perhaps D is TRBD1 or TRBD2 (5 bases each). CDR1 is SGHAT and CDR2 is FQNNGV in the germline V gene. This CDR3 comprises 14 residues. V shed 3 bases and J shed 4 bases, with 13 bases lying between them.